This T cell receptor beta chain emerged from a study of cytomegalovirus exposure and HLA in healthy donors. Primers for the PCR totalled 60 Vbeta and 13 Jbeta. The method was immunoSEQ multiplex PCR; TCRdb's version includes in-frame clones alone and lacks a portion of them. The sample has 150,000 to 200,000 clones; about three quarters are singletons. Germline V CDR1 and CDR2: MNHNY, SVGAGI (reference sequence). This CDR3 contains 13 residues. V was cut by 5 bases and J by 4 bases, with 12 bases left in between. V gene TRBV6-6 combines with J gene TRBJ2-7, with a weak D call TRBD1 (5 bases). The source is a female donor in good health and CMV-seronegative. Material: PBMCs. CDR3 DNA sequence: TGTGCCAGCAGTCTGTCTGACAGTTACGAGCAGTACTTC. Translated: CASSLSDSYEQYF.